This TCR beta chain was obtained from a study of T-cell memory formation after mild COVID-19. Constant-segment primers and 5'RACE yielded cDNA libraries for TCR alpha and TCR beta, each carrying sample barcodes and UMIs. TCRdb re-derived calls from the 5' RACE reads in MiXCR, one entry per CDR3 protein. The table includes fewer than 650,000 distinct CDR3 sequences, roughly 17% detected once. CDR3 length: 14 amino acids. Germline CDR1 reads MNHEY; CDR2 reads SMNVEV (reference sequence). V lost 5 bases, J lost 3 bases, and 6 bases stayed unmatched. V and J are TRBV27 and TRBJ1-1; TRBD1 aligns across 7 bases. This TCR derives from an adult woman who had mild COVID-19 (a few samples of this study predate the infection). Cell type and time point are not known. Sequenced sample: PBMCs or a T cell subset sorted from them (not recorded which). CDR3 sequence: CASSKGGAHTEAFF. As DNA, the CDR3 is TGTGCCAGCAGTAAAGGGGGCGCGCACACTGAAGCTTTCTTT.